These 30 T cell receptor beta chains share one sample of origin, sequenced in a study of blood T cell repertoires in COVID-19. Only in-frame clones appear in the TCRdb table, and some are missing; sequencing was by immunoSEQ multiplex PCR. The data contain 120,000 or so clones, 65% to 85% of them singletons. Sequenced: peripheral blood. Receptor source: a young man with COVID-19, enrolled during active disease.

The CDR3 DNA follows: TGTGCCAGTAGTCCGGGACTAGCGGGGGGTAGGACAGATACGCAGTATTTT. Amino acid sequence: CASSPGLAGGRTDTQYF. This chain connects TRBV19 to TRBJ2-3, with 15 bases lining up with TRBD2. J gave up 3 bases and V 5 bases, and 6 bases lay outside the gene matches. The CDR3 runs 17 residues. Germline loops: CDR1 LNHDA, CDR2 SQIVND (reference sequence).

A single count supports this clone. The chain joins TRBV5-1 to TRBJ1-1; D remains unclear. The CDR3 is 14 residues long. In germline, CDR1 is SGHRS, CDR2 YFSETQ. V lost 4 bases, J lost 5 bases, and 15 bases lay in between. The CDR3 sequence: CASSAAGGLTEAFF. The CDR3 DNA reads as TGCGCCAGCAGCGCTGCAGGTGGTCTGACTGAAGCTTTCTTT. Based on the CDR3 plus reference TRBV5-1 and TRBJ1-1, the full variable domain is KAGVTQTPRYLIKTRGQQVTLSCSPISGHRSVSWYQQTPGQGLQFLFEYFSETQRNKGNFPGRFSGRQFSNSRSEMNVSTLELGDSALYLCASSAAGGLTEAFFGQGTRLTVV.

The gene calls are TRBV9 and TRBJ2-1; TRBD1 agrees at 7 bases. CDR3 length equals 15 residues. J was trimmed by 3 bases and V by 0 bases; bases with no gene match: 3. Germline V gene lookup returns CDR1 SGDLS and CDR2 YYNGEE. The CDR3 nucleotides are TGTGCCAGCAGCGTAGGACAGGGTTACTACAATGAGCAGTTCTTC. It yields the protein CASSVGQGYYNEQFF.

The J gene is TRBJ2-2, the V gene TRBV12-3 or TRBV12-4, with D unresolved. The CDR3 totals 12 residues. The V end was cut by 3 bases, the J end by 5 bases, with 4 bases between. This chain's CDR3 is CASSFFTGELFF. The CDR3, as DNA: TGTGCCAGCAGTTTCTTTACCGGGGAGCTGTTTTTT.

Written as DNA, the CDR3 is TGTGCCAGCAGGGGGACAGGGAATTTATATGGCTACACCTTC. Its translation: CASRGTGNLYGYTF. The chain carries TRBV6-5 and TRBJ1-2, with 9 bases that match TRBD1. The V gene end was trimmed by 6 bases and the J gene end by 5 bases; junction bases not matched to a gene: 7. Germline lookup yields CDR1 MNHEY and CDR2 SVGAGI. This CDR3 spans 14 amino acids.

This clone was detected once. The chain links TRBV7-2 to TRBJ1-2; D perhaps matches TRBD1 (5 bases). The V gene's germline CDR1 is SGHTA and CDR2 FQGNSA. The CDR3 runs to 14 residues. V was cut by 1 base and J by 9 bases, with 15 bases left in between. CDR3: CASSLEGQFFSYTF. CDR3 DNA: TGTGCCAGCAGCTTAGAGGGGCAGTTTTTTAGCTACACCTTC.

The chain combines TRBV7-8 with TRBJ1-5, with TRBD1 identical over 8 bases. CDR1 and CDR2 (germline): SGHVS, FQNEAQ. V dropped 8 bases and J dropped 4; count of bases not matched to a gene: 10. The CDR3 extends over 15 amino acids. CDR3 sequence: CASGQGTNINQPQHF. The CDR3 region has the DNA TGTGCCAGCGGACAGGGAACCAACATAAATCAGCCCCAGCATTTT.

The rearrangement links TRBV14 to TRBJ1-2; no definite D call. The CDR3 is made up of 13 amino acids. Germline V gene lookup returns CDR1 SGHDN and CDR2 FVKESK. V was clipped by 4 bases and J by 5 bases, with 11 bases between them. The DNA of the CDR3 is TGTGCCAGCAGCCCCTTGAGGCGTTATGGCTACACCTTC. This gives the protein CASSPLRRYGYTF.

V is TRBV5-4 and J is TRBJ2-3; 10 bases fit TRBD2. Germline lookup yields CDR1 SGHNT and CDR2 YYREEE (reference sequence). This CDR3 is 15 amino acids long. Trimming cost V 3 bases and J 7 bases; bases outside gene matches: 8. The CDR3 DNA is TGTGCCAGCAGCTCAAGCGGGGGGGCCTTCAATACGCAGTATTTT. It is translated as CASSSSGGAFNTQYF.

Details on this clone: At the DNA level, this CDR3 is encoded by other sequences in the same sample as well. The J gene is TRBJ1-5, the V gene TRBV30; D is undetermined. The CDR3 has 14 amino acids. Per germline, CDR1 GTSNPN and CDR2 SVGIG (reference sequence). Trimming cost V 0 bases and J 4 bases, with 10 bases left between them. The CDR3 region is CAWSVQGGNQPQHF. The CDR3 coding sequence is TGTGCCTGGAGTGTACAAGGAGGGAATCAGCCCCAGCATTTT.

The J gene is TRBJ1-1, the V gene TRBV11-3, with 8 bases aligning to TRBD1. The CDR3 consists of 16 residues. The trim removed 5 bases at V and 4 bases at J, leaving 12 bases unmatched. Germline V lookup: CDR1 SGHNT, CDR2 YENEEA. CDR3 sequence reads: CASSPHTTGGATEAFF. Here the CDR3 DNA reads TGTGCCAGCAGCCCCCATACTACAGGGGGGGCCACTGAAGCTTTCTTT.

This rearrangement joins TRBV6-1 to TRBJ1-4; no reliable D call. This CDR3 spans 16 amino acids. Trimming removed 0 bases at V and 7 bases at J, with 15 bases between. Germline V CDR1 and CDR2: MNHNS, SASEGT. The CDR3 is CASSEAWGGSTEKLFF. CDR3 sequence (DNA): TGTGCCAGCAGTGAAGCGTGGGGAGGGAGCACTGAAAAACTGTTTTTT.

This sequence joins TRBV3-1 (or the pseudogene TRBV3-2) and TRBJ2-7; 9 bases fit TRBD1. CDR1 and CDR2 from the germline V gene are LGHDT and YNNKEL (reference sequence). The CDR3 sequence is 13 residues long. The V and J ends lost 3 bases and 6 bases, in that order; junction bases with no gene match: 3. The DNA of the CDR3 is TGTGCCAGCAGCCAGGACAGGGGCCGCGAGCAGTACTTC. Its translation is CASSQDRGREQYF.

The chain joins TRBV30 to TRBJ1-2, with a weak D call TRBD1 (5 bases). Germline CDR1 reads GTSNPN; CDR2 reads SVGIG (reference sequence). Trimming took off 0 bases at V and 4 bases at J, with 6 bases between the two ends. CDR3 length: 12 amino acids. CDR3 loop: CAWSVDSYGYTF. The CDR3 coding sequence is TGTGCCTGGAGTGTAGACAGCTATGGCTACACCTTC.

Only one count was recorded for this clone. The chain has TRBV6-2 or TRBV6-3 and TRBJ2-5; D unclear. Germline loops: CDR1 MNHEY, CDR2 SVGEGT. The ends were cut back, 4 bases at V and 1 base at J, with 4 bases in the middle. This CDR3 is 12 amino acids long. For the CDR3, the DNA is TGTGCCAGCAGTTCGGGCCAAGAGACCCAGTACTTC. As protein: CASSSGQETQYF.

The CDR3 sequence: CAISTSGISYEQYF. The CDR3 coding sequence is TGTGCCATCAGTACTAGCGGGATCTCCTACGAGCAGTACTTC. The rearrangement links TRBV10-3 to TRBJ2-7, with 10 bases lining up with TRBD2. The V and J ends lost 5 bases and 0 bases, in that order; junction bases with no gene match: 1. The V gene's germline CDR1 is ENHRY and CDR2 SYGVKD. The CDR3 loop spans 14 amino acids.

The chain couples TRBV18 to TRBJ1-1, with 9 bases aligning to TRBD1. The CDR3 length is 17 residues. The ends lost 0 bases at V and 4 bases at J; junction bases unmatched: 9. Germline CDR1 KGHSH, CDR2 LQKENI. The CDR3 DNA reads as TGTGCCAGCTCACCACCGCGCGGACAGGGGCCGGGCACTGAAGCTTTCTTT. It translates to CASSPPRGQGPGTEAFF.

This clone was seen a single time. The CDR3, as DNA: TGTGCCAACAAAGAGGGCCGAGCATATGGCTACACCTTC. Translation gives CANKEGRAYGYTF. This sequence joins TRBV2 and TRBJ1-2, with no clear D. The germline gives CDR1 SNHLY, CDR2 FYNNEI. The CDR3 is 13 residues long. Deletions cut 10 bases from V and 5 bases from J, with 17 bases between.

The chain uses TRBV20-1 and TRBJ2-7; D remains unclear. From germline, CDR1 is DFQATT and CDR2 SNEGSKA (reference sequence). The V end lost 5 bases, the J end lost 7 bases, and 9 bases lay between the germline ends. This CDR3 spans 10 amino acids. This chain's CDR3 is CSALEWEQYF. The CDR3 region has the DNA TGCAGTGCTCTTGAGTGGGAGCAGTACTTC.

J is TRBJ2-7 and V is TRBV7-9, with TRBD1 matching over 7 bases. Germline CDR1 reads SEHNR; CDR2 reads FQNEAQ (reference sequence). The length of the CDR3 is 17 residues. Losses at the gene ends were 4 bases for V and 2 bases for J; bases not matched to a gene: 14. In nucleotides, the CDR3 is TGTGCCAGCAGCTCCCCTTTGAGGGGGCCAAACCCCTACGAGCAGTACTTC. It is translated as CASSSPLRGPNPYEQYF.

The chain couples TRBV7-9 to TRBJ1-2, with D hard to call. CDR1 is SEHNR, CDR2 FQNEAQ, per germline (reference sequence). CDR3 length: 12 amino acids. The ends were cut back, 0 bases at V and 7 bases at J, with 6 bases in the middle. CDR3 residues: CASSLAGSGYTF. DNA for the CDR3: TGTGCCAGCAGCTTAGCGGGCTCTGGCTACACCTTC. The full variable domain, rest sourced from reference TRBV7-9 and TRBJ1-2, is DTGVSQNPRHKITKRGQNVTFRCDPISEHNRLYWYRQTLGQGPEFLTYFQNEAQLEKSRLLSDRFSAERPKGSFSTLEIQRTEQGDSAMYLCASSLAGSGYTFGSGTRLTVV.

This clone appeared a few times. The rearrangement uses TRBV5-1 and TRBJ1-1; D gene uncertain. CDR1 SGHRS and CDR2 YFSETQ come from the germline V gene. Deletions cut 5 bases from V and 6 bases from J, with 11 bases between. The length of the CDR3 is 12 residues. CDR3 nucleotides: TGCGCCAGCAGTGACACCGCCCCTGAAGCTTTCTTT. It is translated as CASSDTAPEAFF.

This chain uses TRBV5-5 with TRBJ2-5; 10 bases match TRBD2. Trimming cost V 0 bases and J 5 bases; bases outside gene matches: 10. The CDR3 is 17 amino acids. The germline V gene has CDR1 SGHKS and CDR2 YYEKEE (reference sequence). CDR3 nucleotide sequence: TGTGCCAGCAGCTTGGTCACCGGGACTAGCGTTTGGGAGACCCAGTACTTC. This encodes CASSLVTGTSVWETQYF.

The rearrangement uses TRBV27 and TRBJ2-7; TRBD2 matches at 7 bases. CDR3 length: 17 residues. Unmatched junction bases numbered 17, after V lost 5 bases and J lost 4 bases. The germline gives CDR1 MNHEY, CDR2 SMNVEV (reference sequence). CDR3 amino acids: CASSTSRAGVGTYEQYF. As DNA, the CDR3 is TGTGCCAGCAGTACTTCCCGCGCGGGAGTGGGGACTTACGAGCAGTACTTC.

This clone has a single count. The V gene is TRBV30, the J gene TRBJ1-2; D might be TRBD1 (6 bases). The CDR3 runs to 14 residues. Trimming took off 3 bases at V and 8 bases at J, with 19 bases between the two ends. The germline CDR1 and CDR2 sequences are GTSNPN and SVGIG (reference sequence). CDR3 in DNA: TGTGCCTGGAGCCTGACATTGGGGACAAGAGGCTACACCTTC. Translating it yields CAWSLTLGTRGYTF.

This chain joins TRBV11-3 and TRBJ2-2; 9 bases fit TRBD1. Losses at the gene ends were 5 bases for V and 4 bases for J; bases not matched to a gene: 8. CDR3 length equals 16 residues. CDR1 is SGHNT, CDR2 YENEEA, per germline. The CDR3 DNA reads as TGTGCCAGCAGCACACACAGGGGGCAAGGCACCGGGGAGCTGTTTTTT. Protein product: CASSTHRGQGTGELFF.

This chain joins TRBV5-5 and TRBJ2-7; 7 bases match TRBD1. The V gene's germline CDR1 is SGHKS and CDR2 YYEKEE (reference sequence). J lost 1 base, V lost 2 bases, and 6 bases had no gene match. The CDR3 spans 15 residues. The DNA of the CDR3 is TGTGCCAGCAGCTTACGACAGGGTACTTCCTACGAGCAGTACTTC. It specifies CASSLRQGTSYEQYF.

This rearrangement joins TRBV6-1 to TRBJ1-2, with D possibly TRBD1 on 6 matching bases. V was shortened by 0 bases and J by 0 bases, with 11 bases between the two germline ends. Germline loops: CDR1 MNHNS, CDR2 SASEGT. The CDR3 is 16 residues long. The CDR3 region is CASSEALHRANYGYTF. The CDR3 DNA reads TGTGCCAGCAGTGAAGCGCTTCACAGGGCTAACTATGGCTACACCTTC.

The rearrangement uses TRBV5-4 and TRBJ1-2, with D possibly matching TRBD1 (5 bases). The V gene lost 5 bases and the J gene lost 5 bases, with 13 bases spanning the gap. The CDR3 runs 13 residues. CDR1 and CDR2 (germline): SGHNT, YYREEE (reference sequence). CDR3 coding DNA: TGTGCCAGCAGAGTGGGGGGTCAGTATGGCTACACCTTC. It codes for CASRVGGQYGYTF.

The J gene is TRBJ2-3, the V gene TRBV12-5, with 7 bases matching TRBD2. CDR3 size: 15 residues. J lost 2 bases, V lost 1 base, and 3 bases had no gene match. The germline CDR1 and CDR2 sequences are LGHNT and FRNRAP. The CDR3 is CASGLERGYTDTQYF. In DNA form, the CDR3 reads TGTGCTAGTGGTTTGGAGCGGGGCTACACAGATACGCAGTATTTT.